The 25 T cell receptor beta chains presented below share a single source sample, sequenced in a study of blood T cell repertoires in COVID-19. Sequencing used immunoSEQ multiplex PCR; TCRdb keeps in-frame clones, though not all of them. The sample has roughly 190,000 clones; approximately 80% are singletons. The source material was peripheral blood. All receptors come from a woman between 45 and 60 years old with active or convalescent COVID-19.

This clone has just a few counts. The gene calls are TRBV9 and TRBJ2-7; 7 bases match TRBD2. CDR3 length equals 15 residues. Germline values: CDR1 SGDLS, CDR2 YYNGEE. The trim removed 3 bases at V and 3 bases at J, leaving 9 bases unmatched. This CDR3 is CASSAGLAEYYEQYF. The CDR3 nucleotides read TGTGCCAGCAGCGCGGGGCTAGCGGAGTACTACGAGCAGTACTTC.

The gene calls are TRBV4-1 and TRBJ1-5; D not resolved. Germline lookup yields CDR1 MGHRA and CDR2 YSYEKL. There are 15 residues in the CDR3. V was pared by 5 bases and J by 5 bases, with 16 bases between. Here the CDR3 reads CASSEVPGGDQPQHF. The DNA for the CDR3 is TGCGCCAGCAGCGAAGTGCCGGGCGGGGATCAGCCCCAGCATTTT.

The sample holds a few counts of this clone. The V and J genes are TRBV6-5 and TRBJ1-5; the D is unclear. V was shortened by 7 bases and J by 0 bases, with 10 bases between the two germline ends. The CDR3 is 14 amino acids. The V gene's germline CDR1 is MNHEY and CDR2 SVGAGI. CDR3 coding DNA: TGTGCCAGCACCCCACGGGGTAGCAATCAGCCCCAGCATTTT. Translated: CASTPRGSNQPQHF.

The chain joins TRBV7-9 to TRBJ1-2, with no clear D. The CDR3 has 13 amino acids. Germline V lookup: CDR1 SEHNR, CDR2 FQNEAQ (reference sequence). V was cut by 5 bases and J by 5 bases, with 12 bases left in between. The CDR3 spells CASSPSQTYGYTF. The CDR3 nucleotides are TGTGCCAGCAGCCCGAGCCAAACTTATGGCTACACCTTC.

This clone was detected only a few times. This rearrangement joins TRBV6-5 to TRBJ2-7, with 11 bases matching TRBD1. Germline values: CDR1 MNHEY, CDR2 SVGAGI. The CDR3 extends over 15 amino acids. The V and J ends lost 6 bases and 1 base, in that order; junction bases with no gene match: 5. The DNA of the CDR3 is TGTGCCAGCAGGATGAGGGACAGGGGGTCCTACGAGCAGTACTTC. Translation gives CASRMRDRGSYEQYF.

The rearrangement uses TRBV7-8 and TRBJ2-7, with 12 bases matching TRBD2. This CDR3 region has 15 residues. Germline V gene sequence: CDR1 SGHVS, CDR2 FQNEAQ. V shed 5 bases, J shed 4 bases, and the junction held 6 bases outside the gene matches. CDR3 DNA sequence: TGTGCCAGCAGCATTACTAGCGGGGGGTTGTACGAGCAGTACTTC. Amino acids: CASSITSGGLYEQYF.

The V call is TRBV28, the J call TRBJ2-3; 7 nucleotides agree with TRBD2. V trimming: 8 bases; J trimming: 3 bases; junction bases outside the gene matches: 8. The V gene's germline CDR1 is MDHEN and CDR2 SYDVKM. The CDR3 is 14 residues long. The chain's CDR3 is CASGRGSMTDTQYF. The CDR3 nucleotides are TGTGCCAGCGGGCGCGGGAGTATGACAGATACGCAGTATTTT. The full variable domain, in which reference TRBV28 and TRBJ2-3 provide the parts outside the CDR3, is DVKVTQSSRYLVKRTGEKVFLECVQDMDHENMFWYRQDPGLGLRLIYFSYDVKMKEKGDIPEGYSVSREKKERFSLILESASTNQTSMYLCASGRGSMTDTQYFGPGTRLTVL.

V is TRBV7-6 and J is TRBJ2-1; 8 bases line up with TRBD2. The CDR3 loop spans 16 amino acids. Unmatched junction bases numbered 5, after V lost 4 bases and J lost 0 bases. From germline, CDR1 is SGHVS and CDR2 FNYEAQ. CDR3 residues: CASSSPSGSSYNEQFF. The CDR3 DNA sequence: TGTGCCAGCAGCTCTCCCAGCGGGAGCTCCTACAATGAGCAGTTCTTC.

This clone was detected a few times. The chain recombines TRBV3-1 (or the pseudogene TRBV3-2) with TRBJ2-3, with D perhaps matching TRBD2 (7 bases). The CDR3 is 17 residues long. Germline lookup yields CDR1 LGHDT and CDR2 YNNKEL (reference sequence). Trimming took 1 base from V and 2 from J, leaving 16 bases between them. CDR3 loop: CASSQGGRGTATDTQYF. The CDR3 DNA follows: TGTGCCAGCAGCCAAGGGGGGCGGGGGACCGCCACAGATACGCAGTATTTT.

This chain connects TRBV29-1 to TRBJ1-1; D might be TRBD1 (5 bases). The germline V gene encodes CDR1 SQVTM and CDR2 ANQGSEA. The V end was cut by 7 bases, the J end by 4 bases, with 16 bases between. This CDR3 is 13 amino acids long. The CDR3 nucleotides are TGCAGCGCCCACTGGGGAGGGGCCACTGAAGCTTTCTTT. Its protein product is CSAHWGGATEAFF.

The chain employs TRBV5-1 and TRBJ1-6; 7 bases fit TRBD1. After removal of 4 bases from V and 7 bases from J, the junction contained 5 bases not matched to a gene. Germline assignment: CDR1 SGHRS and CDR2 YFSETQ. The CDR3 loop spans 14 amino acids. The CDR3 DNA follows: TGCGCCAGCAGCCCGCCGACAGGGAATTCACCCCTCCACTTT. It translates to CASSPPTGNSPLHF.

The rearrangement links TRBV5-6 to TRBJ1-3, with a possible D match to TRBD1 (6 bases). The CDR3 is made up of 16 amino acids. CDR1 SGHDT and CDR2 YYEEEE come from the germline V gene. V lost 4 bases and J 4 bases, leaving 18 bases between the germline ends. The CDR3 loop reads CASSPRGATFGNTIYF. The CDR3 DNA reads TGTGCCAGCAGCCCCCGGGGGGCCACTTTCGGAAACACCATATATTTT. Based on the CDR3 plus reference TRBV5-6 and TRBJ1-3, the full variable domain is DAGVTQSPTHLIKTRGQQVTLRCSPKSGHDTVSWYQQALGQGPQFIFQYYEEEERQRGNFPDRFSGHQFPNYSSELNVNALLLGDSALYLCASSPRGATFGNTIYFGEGSWLTVV.

This clone was detected only once. The chain recombines TRBV7-2 with TRBJ2-2; 8 nucleotides match TRBD2. V dropped 4 bases and J dropped 4; count of bases not matched to a gene: 8. CDR3 length: 16 residues. In germline, CDR1 is SGHTA, CDR2 FQGNSA. Here the CDR3 DNA reads TGTGCCAGCAGCTCCTTAGCGGGGATTACCACCGGGGAGCTGTTTTTT. It specifies CASSSLAGITTGELFF.

V usage is TRBV6-2 or TRBV6-3 and J usage is TRBJ1-1; D call uncertain. CDR1 MNHEY and CDR2 SVGEGT come from the germline V gene. Trimming took off 4 bases at V and 1 base at J, with 4 bases between the two ends. This CDR3 has 12 residues. As DNA, the CDR3 is TGTGCCAGCAGTTCAGGGAACACTGAAGCTTTCTTT. Its translation is CASSSGNTEAFF.

The V call is TRBV28, the J call TRBJ1-6; D possibly corresponds to TRBD1 (5 bases). V lost 2 bases and J lost 9, with 11 bases in between. The germline CDR1 and CDR2 sequences are MDHEN and SYDVKM. CDR3 length: 14 residues. CDR3 loop: CASSLTGVRSPLHF. The CDR3, as DNA: TGTGCCAGCAGTTTAACGGGGGTGCGTTCACCCCTCCACTTT.

V usage is TRBV30 and J usage is TRBJ2-1; 9 bases line up with TRBD2. Germline V gene sequence: CDR1 GTSNPN, CDR2 SVGIG (reference sequence). This CDR3 spans 15 amino acids. V was pared by 5 bases and J by 4 bases, with 9 bases of the junction left unmatched. CDR3 sequence (DNA): TGTGCCTGGGGGACCGGGACTAGCTCGTACAATGAGCAGTTCTTC. Residues: CAWGTGTSSYNEQFF.

The V call is TRBV10-3, the J call TRBJ1-2; D ambiguous. Between the trimmed V and J ends, which lost 3 bases and 4 bases, there was a span of 15 bases. The CDR3 sequence is 15 residues long. CDR1 is ENHRY, CDR2 SYGVKD, per germline. CDR3 in amino acids: CAISDRGSFSYGYTF. In nucleotides, the CDR3 is TGTGCCATCAGTGACCGAGGAAGCTTTTCCTATGGCTACACCTTC.

This clone has just one count. This chain connects TRBV5-1 to TRBJ1-4; D is unclear. Germline V CDR1 and CDR2: SGHRS, YFSETQ. V lost 0 bases and J 0 bases, leaving 9 bases between the germline ends. The CDR3 spans 16 residues. CDR3 in DNA: TGCGCCAGCAGCTTGGCCCTCCTTACAACTAATGAAAAACTGTTTTTT. It translates to CASSLALLTTNEKLFF.

The rearrangement joins TRBV9 to TRBJ1-1; no clear D gene. CDR3 size: 14 residues. Trimming removed 4 bases from V and 8 bases from J, with 18 bases in between. Looked up from germline, CDR1 is SGDLS and CDR2 is YYNGEE. CDR3 DNA: TGTGCCAGCAGCCCCTCTGTAACTAGGGCCGAAGCTTTCTTT. It codes for CASSPSVTRAEAFF.

The chain carries TRBV30 and TRBJ1-5; maybe TRBD1 (6 bases). Per germline, CDR1 GTSNPN and CDR2 SVGIG (reference sequence). The CDR3 totals 14 residues. Deletions cut 2 bases from V and 2 bases from J, with 10 bases between. This chain's CDR3 is CAWSNRAGNQPQHF. The DNA of the CDR3 is TGTGCCTGGAGTAACAGGGCCGGCAATCAGCCCCAGCATTTT.

This rearrangement joins TRBV7-9 to TRBJ2-7; 7 bases match TRBD1. The CDR3 sequence is 13 residues long. In germline, CDR1 is SEHNR, CDR2 FQNEAQ (reference sequence). Trimming took 5 bases from V and 3 from J; bases not matched to a gene: 4. CDR3 nucleotide sequence: TGTGCCAGCAGCACGGGACAGTACTACGAGCAGTACTTC. Translation gives CASSTGQYYEQYF. The complete variable domain, with remaining parts taken from reference TRBV7-9 and TRBJ2-7, reads DTGVSQNPRHKITKRGQNVTFRCDPISEHNRLYWYRQTLGQGPEFLTYFQNEAQLEKSRLLSDRFSAERPKGSFSTLEIQRTEQGDSAMYLCASSTGQYYEQYFGPGTRLTVT.

This chain links TRBV6-6 with TRBJ1-1, with TRBD1 matching 7 bases. The CDR3 runs to 13 residues. Per the germline V gene, CDR1 is MNHNY and CDR2 is SVGAGI (reference sequence). V shed 5 bases and J 5 bases; nucleotides not matched to a gene: 5. In nucleotides, the CDR3 is TGTGCCAGCAGTCCACCGACAGGGACTGAAGCTTTCTTT. The encoded protein is CASSPPTGTEAFF.

The chain carries TRBV5-6 and TRBJ1-2; TRBD1 aligns across 7 bases. CDR3 length: 15 residues. J was trimmed by 8 bases and V by 3 bases; bases with no gene match: 13. In germline, CDR1 is SGHDT, CDR2 YYEEEE. The CDR3 DNA sequence: TGTGCCAGCAGCTGGGGGGACAGAGCTCCTCGGGGCTACACCTTC. Its translation is CASSWGDRAPRGYTF.

The chain combines TRBV7-2 with TRBJ1-5, with a weak D call TRBD1 (5 bases). Germline CDR1 and CDR2: SGHTA and FQGNSA. Trimming took off 0 bases at V and 3 bases at J, with 12 bases between the two ends. The CDR3 loop spans 16 amino acids. The CDR3 is CASSLAQGEPNQPQHF. CDR3 DNA: TGTGCCAGCAGCTTAGCCCAGGGCGAGCCCAATCAGCCCCAGCATTTT.

This clone appeared a few times. The chain links TRBV4-3 to TRBJ1-2, with TRBD1 matching over 7 bases. The CDR3 is 14 amino acids. V shed 5 bases and J 8 bases; nucleotides not matched to a gene: 11. Germline CDR1 LGHNA, CDR2 YSLEER. This CDR3 reads CASSSNDRAGGYTF. The CDR3 DNA reads TGCGCCAGCAGCTCAAACGACAGGGCGGGGGGCTACACCTTC.